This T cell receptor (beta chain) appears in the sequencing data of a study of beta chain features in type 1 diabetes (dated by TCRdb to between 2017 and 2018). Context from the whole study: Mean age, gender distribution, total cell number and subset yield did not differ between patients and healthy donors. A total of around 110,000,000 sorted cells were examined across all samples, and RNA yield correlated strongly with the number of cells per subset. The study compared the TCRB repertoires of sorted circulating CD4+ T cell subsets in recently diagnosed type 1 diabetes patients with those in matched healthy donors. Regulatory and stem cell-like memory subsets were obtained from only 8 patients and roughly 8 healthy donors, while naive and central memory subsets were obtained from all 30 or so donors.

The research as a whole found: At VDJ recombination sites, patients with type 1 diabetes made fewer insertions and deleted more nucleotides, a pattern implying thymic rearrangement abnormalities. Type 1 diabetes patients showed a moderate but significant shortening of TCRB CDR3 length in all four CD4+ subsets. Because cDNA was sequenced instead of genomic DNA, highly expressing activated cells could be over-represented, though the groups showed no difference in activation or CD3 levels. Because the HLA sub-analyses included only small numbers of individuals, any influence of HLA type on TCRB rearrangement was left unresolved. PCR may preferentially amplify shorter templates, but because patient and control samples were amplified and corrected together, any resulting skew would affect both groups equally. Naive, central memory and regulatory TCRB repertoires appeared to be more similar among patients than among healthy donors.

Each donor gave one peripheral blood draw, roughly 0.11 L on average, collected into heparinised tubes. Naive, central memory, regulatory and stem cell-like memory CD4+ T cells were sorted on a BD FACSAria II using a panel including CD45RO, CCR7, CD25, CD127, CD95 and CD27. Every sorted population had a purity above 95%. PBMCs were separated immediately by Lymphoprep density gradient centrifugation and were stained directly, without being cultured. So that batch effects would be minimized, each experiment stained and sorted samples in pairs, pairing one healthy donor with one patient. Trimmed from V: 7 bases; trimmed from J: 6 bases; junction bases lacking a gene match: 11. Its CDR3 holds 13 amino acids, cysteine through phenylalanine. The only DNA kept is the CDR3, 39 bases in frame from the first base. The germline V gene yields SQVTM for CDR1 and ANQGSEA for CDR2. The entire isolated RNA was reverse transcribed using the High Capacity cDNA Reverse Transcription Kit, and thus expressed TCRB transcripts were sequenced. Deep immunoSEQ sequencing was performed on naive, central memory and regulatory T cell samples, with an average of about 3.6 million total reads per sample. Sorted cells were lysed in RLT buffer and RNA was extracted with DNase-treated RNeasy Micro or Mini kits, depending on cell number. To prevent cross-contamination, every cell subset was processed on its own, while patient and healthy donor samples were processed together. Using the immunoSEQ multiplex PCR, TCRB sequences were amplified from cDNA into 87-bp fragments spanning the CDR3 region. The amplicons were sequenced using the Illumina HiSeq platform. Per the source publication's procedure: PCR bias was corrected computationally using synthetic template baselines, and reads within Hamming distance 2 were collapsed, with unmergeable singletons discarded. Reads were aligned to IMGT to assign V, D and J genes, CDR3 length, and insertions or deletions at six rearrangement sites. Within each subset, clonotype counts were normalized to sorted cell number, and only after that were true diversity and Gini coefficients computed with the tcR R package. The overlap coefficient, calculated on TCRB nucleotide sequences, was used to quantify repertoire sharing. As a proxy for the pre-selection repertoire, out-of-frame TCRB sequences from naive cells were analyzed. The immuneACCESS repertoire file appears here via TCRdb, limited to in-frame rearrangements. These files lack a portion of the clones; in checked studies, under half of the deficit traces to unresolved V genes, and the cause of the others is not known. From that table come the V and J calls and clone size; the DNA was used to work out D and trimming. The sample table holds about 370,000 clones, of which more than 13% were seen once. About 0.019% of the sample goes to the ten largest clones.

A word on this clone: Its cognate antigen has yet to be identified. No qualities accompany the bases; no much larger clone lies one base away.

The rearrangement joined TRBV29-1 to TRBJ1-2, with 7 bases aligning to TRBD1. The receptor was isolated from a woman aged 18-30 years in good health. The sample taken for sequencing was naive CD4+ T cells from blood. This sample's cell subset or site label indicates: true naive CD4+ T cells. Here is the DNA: TGCAGCGCCGACAGGGCGAGAAGGGATGGCTACACCTTC. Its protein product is CSADRARRDGYTF.